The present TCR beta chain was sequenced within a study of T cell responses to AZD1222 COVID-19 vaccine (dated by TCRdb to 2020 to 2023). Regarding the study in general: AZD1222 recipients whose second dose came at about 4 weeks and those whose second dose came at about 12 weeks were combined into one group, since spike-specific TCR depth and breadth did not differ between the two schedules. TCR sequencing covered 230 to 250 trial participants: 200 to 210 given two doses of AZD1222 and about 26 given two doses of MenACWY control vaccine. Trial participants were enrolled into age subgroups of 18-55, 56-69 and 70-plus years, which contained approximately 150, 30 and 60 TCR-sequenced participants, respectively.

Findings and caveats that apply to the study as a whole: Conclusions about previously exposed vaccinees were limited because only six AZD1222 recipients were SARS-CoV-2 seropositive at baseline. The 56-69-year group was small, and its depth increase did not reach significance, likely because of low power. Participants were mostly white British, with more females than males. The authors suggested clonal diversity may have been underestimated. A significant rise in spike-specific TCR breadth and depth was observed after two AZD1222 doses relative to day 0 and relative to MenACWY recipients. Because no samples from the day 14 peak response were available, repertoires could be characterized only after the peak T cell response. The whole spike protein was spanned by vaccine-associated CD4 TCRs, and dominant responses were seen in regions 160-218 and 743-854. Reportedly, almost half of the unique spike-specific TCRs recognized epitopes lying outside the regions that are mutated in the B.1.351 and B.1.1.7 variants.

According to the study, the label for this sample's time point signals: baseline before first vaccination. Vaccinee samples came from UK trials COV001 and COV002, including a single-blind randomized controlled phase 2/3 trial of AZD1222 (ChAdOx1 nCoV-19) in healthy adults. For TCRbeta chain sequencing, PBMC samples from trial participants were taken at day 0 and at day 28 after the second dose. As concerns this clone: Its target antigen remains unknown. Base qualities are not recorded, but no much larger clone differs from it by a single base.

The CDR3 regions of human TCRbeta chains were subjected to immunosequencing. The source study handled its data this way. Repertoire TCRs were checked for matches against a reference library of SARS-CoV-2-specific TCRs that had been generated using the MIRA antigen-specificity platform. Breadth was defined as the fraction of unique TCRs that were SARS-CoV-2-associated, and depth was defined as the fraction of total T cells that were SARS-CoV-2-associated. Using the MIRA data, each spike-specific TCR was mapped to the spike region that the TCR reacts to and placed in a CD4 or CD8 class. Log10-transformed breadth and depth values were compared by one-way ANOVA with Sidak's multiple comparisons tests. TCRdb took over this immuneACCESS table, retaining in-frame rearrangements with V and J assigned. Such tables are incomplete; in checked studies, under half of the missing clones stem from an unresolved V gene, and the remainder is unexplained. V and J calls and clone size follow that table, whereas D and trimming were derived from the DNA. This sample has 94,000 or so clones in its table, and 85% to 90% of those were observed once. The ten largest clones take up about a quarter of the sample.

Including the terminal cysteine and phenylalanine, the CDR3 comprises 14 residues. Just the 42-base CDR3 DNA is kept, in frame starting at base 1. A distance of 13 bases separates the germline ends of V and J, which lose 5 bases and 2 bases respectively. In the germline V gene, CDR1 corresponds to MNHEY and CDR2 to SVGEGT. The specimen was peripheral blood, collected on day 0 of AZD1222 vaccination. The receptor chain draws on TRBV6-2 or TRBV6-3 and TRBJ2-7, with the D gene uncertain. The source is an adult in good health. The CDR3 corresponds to CASSPSRIAYEQYF. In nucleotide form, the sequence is TGTGCCAGCAGTCCCTCAAGGATTGCCTACGAGCAGTACTTC.